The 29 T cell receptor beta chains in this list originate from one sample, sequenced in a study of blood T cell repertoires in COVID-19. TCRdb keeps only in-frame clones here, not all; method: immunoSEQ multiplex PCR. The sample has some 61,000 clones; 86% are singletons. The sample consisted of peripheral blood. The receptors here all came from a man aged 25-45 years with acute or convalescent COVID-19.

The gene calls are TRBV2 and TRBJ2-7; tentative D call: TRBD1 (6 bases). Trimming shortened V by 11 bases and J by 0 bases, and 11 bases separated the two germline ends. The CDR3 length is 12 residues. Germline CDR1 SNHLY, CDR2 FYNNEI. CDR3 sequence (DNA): TGTGCCTCTAGACAGGTCTCCTACGAGCAGTACTTC. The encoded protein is CASRQVSYEQYF.

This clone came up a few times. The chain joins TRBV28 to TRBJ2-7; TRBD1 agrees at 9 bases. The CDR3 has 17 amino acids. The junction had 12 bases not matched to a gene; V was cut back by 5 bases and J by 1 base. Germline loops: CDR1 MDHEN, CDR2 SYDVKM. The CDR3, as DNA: TGTGCCAGCAGTCGGGGGGACCCGGGACAGGGATCCTACGAGCAGTACTTC. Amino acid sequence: CASSRGDPGQGSYEQYF.

CDR3: CASSHRGGEETQYF. In DNA, the CDR3 is TGTGCCAGCAGCCACCGAGGGGGGGAAGAGACCCAGTACTTC. V usage is TRBV13 and J usage is TRBJ2-5, with TRBD2 as a possible D gene (7 bases). V dropped 5 bases and J dropped 3 bases, with 13 bases sitting between them. The CDR3 loop spans 14 amino acids. Looked up from germline, CDR1 is PRHDT and CDR2 is FYEKMQ (reference sequence).

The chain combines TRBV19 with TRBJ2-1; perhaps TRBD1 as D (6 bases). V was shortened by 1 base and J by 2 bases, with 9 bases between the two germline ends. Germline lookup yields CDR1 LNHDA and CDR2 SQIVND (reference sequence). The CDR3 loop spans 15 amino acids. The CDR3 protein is CASSIAGQAYNEQFF. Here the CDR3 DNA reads TGTGCCAGTAGTATAGCGGGACAAGCCTACAATGAGCAGTTCTTC.

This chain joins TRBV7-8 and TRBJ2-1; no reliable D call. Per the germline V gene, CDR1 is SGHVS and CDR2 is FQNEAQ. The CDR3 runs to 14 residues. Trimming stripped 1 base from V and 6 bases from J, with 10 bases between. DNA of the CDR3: TGTGCCAGCAGCTTAGTCCTTTTCGTCAATGAGCAGTTCTTC. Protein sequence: CASSLVLFVNEQFF. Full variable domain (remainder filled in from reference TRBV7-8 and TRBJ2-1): GAGVSQSPRYKVAKRGQDVALRCDPISGHVSLFWYQQALGQGPEFLTYFQNEAQLDKSGLPSDRFFAERPEGSVSTLKIQRTQQEDSAVYLCASSLVLFVNEQFFGPGTRLTVL.

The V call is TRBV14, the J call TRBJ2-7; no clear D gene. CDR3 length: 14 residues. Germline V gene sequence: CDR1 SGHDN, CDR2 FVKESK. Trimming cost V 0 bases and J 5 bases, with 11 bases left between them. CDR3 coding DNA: TGTGCCAGCAGCCAAGATCTAGTCCTCAACGAGCAGTACTTC. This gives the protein CASSQDLVLNEQYF.

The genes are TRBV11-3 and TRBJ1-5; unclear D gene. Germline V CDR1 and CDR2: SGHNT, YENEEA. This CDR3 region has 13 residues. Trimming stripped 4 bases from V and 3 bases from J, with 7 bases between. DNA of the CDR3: TGTGCCAGCAGCTCCCCATTCAATCAGCCCCAGCATTTT. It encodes CASSSPFNQPQHF.

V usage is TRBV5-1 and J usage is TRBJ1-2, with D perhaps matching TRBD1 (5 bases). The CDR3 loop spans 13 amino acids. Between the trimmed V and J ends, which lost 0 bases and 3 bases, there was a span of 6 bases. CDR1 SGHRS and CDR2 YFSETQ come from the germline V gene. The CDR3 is CASSLEGDYGYTF. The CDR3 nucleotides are TGCGCCAGCAGCTTGGAAGGGGACTATGGCTACACCTTC.

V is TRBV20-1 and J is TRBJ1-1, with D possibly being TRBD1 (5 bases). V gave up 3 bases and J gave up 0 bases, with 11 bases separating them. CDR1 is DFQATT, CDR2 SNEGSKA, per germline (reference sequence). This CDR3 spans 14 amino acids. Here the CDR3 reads CSASRQRLNTEAFF. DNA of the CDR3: TGCAGTGCTAGTCGACAGAGACTGAACACTGAAGCTTTCTTT.

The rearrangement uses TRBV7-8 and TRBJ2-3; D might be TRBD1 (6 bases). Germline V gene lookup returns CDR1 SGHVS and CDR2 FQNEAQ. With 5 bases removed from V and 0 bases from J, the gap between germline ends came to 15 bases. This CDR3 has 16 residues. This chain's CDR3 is CASSLKVGASTDTQYF. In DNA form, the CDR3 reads TGTGCCAGCAGCCTCAAGGTGGGGGCCAGCACAGATACGCAGTATTTT. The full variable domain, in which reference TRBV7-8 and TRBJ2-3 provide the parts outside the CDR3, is GAGVSQSPRYKVAKRGQDVALRCDPISGHVSLFWYQQALGQGPEFLTYFQNEAQLDKSGLPSDRFFAERPEGSVSTLKIQRTQQEDSAVYLCASSLKVGASTDTQYFGPGTRLTVL.

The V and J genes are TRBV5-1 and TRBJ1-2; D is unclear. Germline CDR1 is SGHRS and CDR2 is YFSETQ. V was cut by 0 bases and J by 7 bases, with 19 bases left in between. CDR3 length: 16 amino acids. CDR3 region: CASSLGGSISSGGYTF. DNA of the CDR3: TGCGCCAGCAGCTTGGGCGGGAGCATTTCTTCGGGTGGCTACACCTTC.

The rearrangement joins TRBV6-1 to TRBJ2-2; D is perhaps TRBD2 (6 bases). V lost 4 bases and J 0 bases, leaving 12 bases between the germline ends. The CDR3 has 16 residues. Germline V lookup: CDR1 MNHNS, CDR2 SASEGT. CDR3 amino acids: CASSAEGGTNTGELFF. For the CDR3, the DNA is TGTGCCAGCAGTGCCGAGGGAGGTACGAACACCGGGGAGCTGTTTTTT.

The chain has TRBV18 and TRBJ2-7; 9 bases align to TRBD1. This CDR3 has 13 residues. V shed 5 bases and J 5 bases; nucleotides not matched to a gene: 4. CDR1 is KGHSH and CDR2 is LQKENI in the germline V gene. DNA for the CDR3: TGTGCCAGCTCATCACGACAGGGGGACGAGCAGTACTTC. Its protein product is CASSSRQGDEQYF.

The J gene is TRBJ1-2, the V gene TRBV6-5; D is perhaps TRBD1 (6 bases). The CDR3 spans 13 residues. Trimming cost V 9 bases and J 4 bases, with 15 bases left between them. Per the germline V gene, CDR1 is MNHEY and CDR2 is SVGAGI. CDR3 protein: CASQGRTAYGYTF. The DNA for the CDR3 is TGTGCCAGTCAAGGCCGGACAGCCTATGGCTACACCTTC.

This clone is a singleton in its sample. The CDR3 nucleotides read TGCGCCAGCAGCTTGTCTCAGGTCTACACCTTC. This sequence encodes CASSLSQVYTF. This sequence joins TRBV5-1 and TRBJ1-2; no clear D gene. V was shortened by 1 base and J by 10 bases, with 8 bases between the two germline ends. CDR3 length equals 11 residues. Germline CDR1 and CDR2: SGHRS and YFSETQ.

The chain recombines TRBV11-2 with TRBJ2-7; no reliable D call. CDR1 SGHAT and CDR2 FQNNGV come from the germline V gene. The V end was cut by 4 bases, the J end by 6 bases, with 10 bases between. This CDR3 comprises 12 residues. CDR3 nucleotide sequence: TGTGCCAGCAGCTCTGAGTCCCCCGAGCAGTACTTC. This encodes CASSSESPEQYF.

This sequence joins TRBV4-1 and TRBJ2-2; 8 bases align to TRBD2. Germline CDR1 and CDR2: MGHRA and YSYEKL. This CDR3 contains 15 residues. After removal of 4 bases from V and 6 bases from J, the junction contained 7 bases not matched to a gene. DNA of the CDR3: TGCGCCAGCAGCCCACTAGCGGCCGCGGCCGGGGAGCTGTTTTTT. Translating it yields CASSPLAAAAGELFF.

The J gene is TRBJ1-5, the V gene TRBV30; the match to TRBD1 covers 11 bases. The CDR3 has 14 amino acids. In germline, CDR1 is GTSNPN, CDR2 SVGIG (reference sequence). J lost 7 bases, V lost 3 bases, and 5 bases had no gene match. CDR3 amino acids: CAWSEGTGGQPQHF. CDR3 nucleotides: TGTGCCTGGAGCGAGGGGACAGGGGGGCAGCCCCAGCATTTT.

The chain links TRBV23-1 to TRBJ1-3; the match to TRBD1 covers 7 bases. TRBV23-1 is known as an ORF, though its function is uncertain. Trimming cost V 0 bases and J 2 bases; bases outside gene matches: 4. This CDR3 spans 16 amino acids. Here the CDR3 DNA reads TGCGCCAGCAGTCAATCACGGGACAGAGCTGGAAACACCATATATTTT. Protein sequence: CASSQSRDRAGNTIYF.

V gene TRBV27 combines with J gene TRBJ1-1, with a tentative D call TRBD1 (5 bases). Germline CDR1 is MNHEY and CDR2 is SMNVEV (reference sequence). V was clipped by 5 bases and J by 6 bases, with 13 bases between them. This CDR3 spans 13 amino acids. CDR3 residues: CASSDGGVAEAFF. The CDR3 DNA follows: TGTGCCAGCAGTGATGGGGGGGTGGCTGAAGCTTTCTTT.

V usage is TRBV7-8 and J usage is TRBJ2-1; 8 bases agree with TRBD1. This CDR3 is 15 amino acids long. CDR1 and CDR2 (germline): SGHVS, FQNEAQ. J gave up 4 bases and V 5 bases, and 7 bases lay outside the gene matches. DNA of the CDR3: TGTGCCAGCAGCGCGGACAGGGCTGGATACAATGAGCAGTTCTTC. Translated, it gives CASSADRAGYNEQFF.

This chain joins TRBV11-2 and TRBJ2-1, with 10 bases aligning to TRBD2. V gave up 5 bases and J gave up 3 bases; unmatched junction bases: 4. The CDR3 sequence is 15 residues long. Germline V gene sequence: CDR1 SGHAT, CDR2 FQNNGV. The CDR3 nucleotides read TGTGCCAGCAGCCATGGGACTAGCGACTACAATGAGCAGTTCTTC. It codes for CASSHGTSDYNEQFF.

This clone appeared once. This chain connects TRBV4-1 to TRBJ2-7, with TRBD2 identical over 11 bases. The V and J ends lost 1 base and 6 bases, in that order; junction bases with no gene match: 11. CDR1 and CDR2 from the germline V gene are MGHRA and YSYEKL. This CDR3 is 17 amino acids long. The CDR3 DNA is TGCGCCAGCAGCCAAGGAAATGGGGGACTAGCGGCCTTCGAGCAGTACTTC. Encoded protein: CASSQGNGGLAAFEQYF.

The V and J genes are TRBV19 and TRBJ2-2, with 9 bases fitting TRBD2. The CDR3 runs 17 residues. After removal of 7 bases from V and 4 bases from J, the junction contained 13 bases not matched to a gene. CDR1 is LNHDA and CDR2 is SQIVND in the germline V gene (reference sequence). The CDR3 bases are TGTGCCAGTACCCGGGGGGGGACTAGCAGAATCACCGGGGAGCTGTTTTTT. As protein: CASTRGGTSRITGELFF.

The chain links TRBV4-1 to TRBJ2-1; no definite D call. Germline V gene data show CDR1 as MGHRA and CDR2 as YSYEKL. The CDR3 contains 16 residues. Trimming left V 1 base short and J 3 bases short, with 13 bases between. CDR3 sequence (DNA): TGCGCCAGCAGCCAAGTACCCGGTCTAGACTACAATGAGCAGTTCTTC. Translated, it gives CASSQVPGLDYNEQFF.

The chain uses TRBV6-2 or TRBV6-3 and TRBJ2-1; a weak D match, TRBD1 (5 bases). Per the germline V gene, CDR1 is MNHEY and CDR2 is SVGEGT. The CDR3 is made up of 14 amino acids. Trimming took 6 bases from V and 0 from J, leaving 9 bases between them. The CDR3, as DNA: TGTGCCAGCAGCCGACAGAGCTCCTACAATGAGCAGTTCTTC. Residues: CASSRQSSYNEQFF.

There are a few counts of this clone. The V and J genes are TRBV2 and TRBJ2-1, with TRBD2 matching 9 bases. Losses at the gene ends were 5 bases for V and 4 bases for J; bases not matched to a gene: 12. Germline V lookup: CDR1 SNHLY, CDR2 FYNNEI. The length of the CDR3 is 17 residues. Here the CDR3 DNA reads TGTGCCAGCAGTCAAAGCCCCGGGACTAGCATTTACAATGAGCAGTTCTTC. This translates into CASSQSPGTSIYNEQFF.

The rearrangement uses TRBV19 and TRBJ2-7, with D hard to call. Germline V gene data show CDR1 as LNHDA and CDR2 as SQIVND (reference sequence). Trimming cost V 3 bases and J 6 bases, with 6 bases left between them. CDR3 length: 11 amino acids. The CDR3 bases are TGTGCCAGTAGTATCGGGTCCGAGCAGTACTTC. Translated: CASSIGSEQYF.

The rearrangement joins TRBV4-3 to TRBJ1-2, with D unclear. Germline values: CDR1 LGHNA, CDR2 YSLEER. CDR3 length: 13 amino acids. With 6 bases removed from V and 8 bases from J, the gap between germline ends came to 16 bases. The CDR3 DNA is TGCGCCAGCAGTCCCGAACGTGGAGGGGGCTACACCTTC. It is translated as CASSPERGGGYTF.